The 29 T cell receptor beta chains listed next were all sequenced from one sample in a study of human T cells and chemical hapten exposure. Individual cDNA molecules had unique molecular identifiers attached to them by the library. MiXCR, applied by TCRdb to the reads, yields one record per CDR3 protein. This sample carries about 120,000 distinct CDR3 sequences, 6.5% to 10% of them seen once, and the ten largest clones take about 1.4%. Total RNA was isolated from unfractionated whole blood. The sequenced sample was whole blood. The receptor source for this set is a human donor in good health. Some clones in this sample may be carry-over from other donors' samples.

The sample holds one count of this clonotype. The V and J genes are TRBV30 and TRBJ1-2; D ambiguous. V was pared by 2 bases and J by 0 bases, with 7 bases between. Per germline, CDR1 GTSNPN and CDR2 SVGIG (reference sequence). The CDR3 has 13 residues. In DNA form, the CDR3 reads TGTGCCTGGAGTAAGGCAGCTAACTATGGCTACACCTTC. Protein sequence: CAWSKAANYGYTF. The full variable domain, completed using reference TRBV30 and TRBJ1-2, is SQTIHQWPATLVQPVGSPLSLECTVEGTSNPNLYWYRQAAGRGLQLLFYSVGIGQISSEVPQNLSASRPQDRQFILSSKKLLLSDSGFYLCAWSKAANYGYTFGSGTRLTVV.

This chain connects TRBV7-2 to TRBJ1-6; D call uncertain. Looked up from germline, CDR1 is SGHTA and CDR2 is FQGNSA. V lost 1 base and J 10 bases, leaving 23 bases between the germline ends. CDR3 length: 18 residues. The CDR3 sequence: CASSLVSHLSGYGSPLHF. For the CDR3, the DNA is TGTGCCAGCAGCTTAGTGTCTCACCTCTCGGGGTATGGCTCACCCCTCCACTTT.

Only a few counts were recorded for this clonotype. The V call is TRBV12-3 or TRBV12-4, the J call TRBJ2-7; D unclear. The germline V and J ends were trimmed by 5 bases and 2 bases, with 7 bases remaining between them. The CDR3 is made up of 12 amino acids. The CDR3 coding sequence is TGTGCCAGCAGTCCCACAGCCTACGAGCAGTACTTC. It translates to CASSPTAYEQYF.

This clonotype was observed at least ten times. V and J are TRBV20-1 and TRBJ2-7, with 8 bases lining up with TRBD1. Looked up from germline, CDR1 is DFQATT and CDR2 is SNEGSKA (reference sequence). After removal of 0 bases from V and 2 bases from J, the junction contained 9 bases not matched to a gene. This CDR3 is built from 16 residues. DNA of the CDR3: TGCAGTGCTAGAGATTTTTCAGGGGGCTTTACCTACGAGCAGTACTTC. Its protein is CSARDFSGGFTYEQYF.

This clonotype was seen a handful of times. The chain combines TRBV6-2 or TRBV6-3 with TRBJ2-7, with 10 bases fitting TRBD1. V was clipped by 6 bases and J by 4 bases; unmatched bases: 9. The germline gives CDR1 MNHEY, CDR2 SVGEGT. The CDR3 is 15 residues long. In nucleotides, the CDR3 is TGTGCCAGCAGCCATCCTCGACAGGGGGCATACGAGCAGTACTTC. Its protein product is CASSHPRQGAYEQYF.

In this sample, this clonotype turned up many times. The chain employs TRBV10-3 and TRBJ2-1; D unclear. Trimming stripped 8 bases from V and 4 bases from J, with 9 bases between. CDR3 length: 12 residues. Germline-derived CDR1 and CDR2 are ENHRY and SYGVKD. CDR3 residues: CAISGQYNEQFF. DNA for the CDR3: TGTGCCATCTCCGGCCAATACAATGAGCAGTTCTTC.

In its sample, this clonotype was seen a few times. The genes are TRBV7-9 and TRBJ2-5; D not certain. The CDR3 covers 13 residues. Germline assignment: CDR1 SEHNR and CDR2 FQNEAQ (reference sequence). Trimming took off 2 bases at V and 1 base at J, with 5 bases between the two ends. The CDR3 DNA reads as TGTGCCAGCAGCTTAACAGTCCAAGAGACCCAGTACTTC. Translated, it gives CASSLTVQETQYF.

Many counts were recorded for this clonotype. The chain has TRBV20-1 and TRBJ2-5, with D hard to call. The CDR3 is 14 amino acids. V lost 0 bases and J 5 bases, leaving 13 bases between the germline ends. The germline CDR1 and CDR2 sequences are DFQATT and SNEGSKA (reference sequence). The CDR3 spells CSARDPVARETQYF. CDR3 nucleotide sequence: TGCAGTGCTAGAGACCCGGTCGCGAGGGAGACCCAGTACTTC.

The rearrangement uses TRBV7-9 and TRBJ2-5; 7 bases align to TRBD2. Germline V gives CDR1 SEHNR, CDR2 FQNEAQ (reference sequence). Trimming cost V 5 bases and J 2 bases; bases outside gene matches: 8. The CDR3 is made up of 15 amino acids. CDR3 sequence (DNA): TGTGCCAGCAGCCTGACTAGCAGTAAACAAGAGACCCAGTACTTC. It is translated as CASSLTSSKQETQYF. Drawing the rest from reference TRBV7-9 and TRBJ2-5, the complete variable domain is DTGVSQNPRHKITKRGQNVTFRCDPISEHNRLYWYRQTLGQGPEFLTYFQNEAQLEKSRLLSDRFSAERPKGSFSTLEIQRTEQGDSAMYLCASSLTSSKQETQYFGPGTRLLVL.

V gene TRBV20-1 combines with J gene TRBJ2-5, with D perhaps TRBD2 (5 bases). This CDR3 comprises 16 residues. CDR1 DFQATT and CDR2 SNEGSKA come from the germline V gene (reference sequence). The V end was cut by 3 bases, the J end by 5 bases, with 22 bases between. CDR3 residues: CSARRAGLSKRETQYF. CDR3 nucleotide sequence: TGCAGTGCTAGGAGGGCCGGGCTTAGTAAACGGGAGACCCAGTACTTC.

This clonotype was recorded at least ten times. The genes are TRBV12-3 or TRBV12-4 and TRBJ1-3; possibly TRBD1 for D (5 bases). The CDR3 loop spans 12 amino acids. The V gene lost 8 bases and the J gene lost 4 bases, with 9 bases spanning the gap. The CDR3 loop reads CASGAVGNTIYF. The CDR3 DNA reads TGTGCCAGCGGGGCGGTCGGAAACACCATATATTTT.

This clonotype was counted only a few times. The CDR3 loop is CASSRRDRLSGHNQPQHF. Written as DNA, the CDR3 is TGTGCCAGCAGTCGCCGGGACAGGCTGTCGGGTCACAATCAGCCCCAGCATTTT. V gene TRBV12-3 or TRBV12-4 combines with J gene TRBJ1-5; 8 nucleotides line up with TRBD1. V was clipped by 5 bases and J by 3 bases; unmatched bases: 15. This CDR3 is built from 18 residues.

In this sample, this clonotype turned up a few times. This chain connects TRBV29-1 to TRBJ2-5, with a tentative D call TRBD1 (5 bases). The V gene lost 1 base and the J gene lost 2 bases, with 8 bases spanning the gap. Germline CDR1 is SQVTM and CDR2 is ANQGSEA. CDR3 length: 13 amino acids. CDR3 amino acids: CSVEGRAQETQYF. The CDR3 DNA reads TGCAGCGTTGAAGGCAGGGCTCAAGAGACCCAGTACTTC.

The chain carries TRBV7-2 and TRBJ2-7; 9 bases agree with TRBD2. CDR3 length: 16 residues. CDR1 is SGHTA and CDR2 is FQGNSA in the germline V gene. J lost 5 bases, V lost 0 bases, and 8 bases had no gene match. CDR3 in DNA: TGTGCCAGCAGCTTAGCCCTTAGCGGGGGTTTACACGAGCAGTACTTC. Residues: CASSLALSGGLHEQYF.

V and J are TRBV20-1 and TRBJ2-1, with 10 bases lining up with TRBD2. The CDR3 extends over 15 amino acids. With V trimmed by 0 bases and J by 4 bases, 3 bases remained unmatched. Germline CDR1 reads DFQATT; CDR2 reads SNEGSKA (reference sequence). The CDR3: CSAREVSGRYNEQFF. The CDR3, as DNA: TGCAGTGCTAGAGAGGTTAGCGGGAGGTACAATGAGCAGTTCTTC.

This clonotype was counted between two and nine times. CDR3 sequence (DNA): TGCAGTGCTAGACTGGCGGGGGGCGGTGATACGCAGTATTTT. As protein: CSARLAGGGDTQYF. The chain combines TRBV20-1 with TRBJ2-3, with TRBD2 matching over 8 bases. Germline V lookup: CDR1 DFQATT, CDR2 SNEGSKA (reference sequence). This CDR3 is built from 14 residues. V lost 2 bases to trimming and J lost 6 bases; unmatched junction nucleotides: 7.

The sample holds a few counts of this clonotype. The CDR3 bases are TGTGCCAGCAGCTTAGTCTTTACCCTGGCTTGGAATGAGCAGTTCTTC. It is translated as CASSLVFTLAWNEQFF. V and J are TRBV7-2 and TRBJ2-1; D remains ambiguous. V was pared by 1 base and J by 7 bases, with 17 bases between. The CDR3 consists of 16 residues. Germline lookup yields CDR1 SGHTA and CDR2 FQGNSA.

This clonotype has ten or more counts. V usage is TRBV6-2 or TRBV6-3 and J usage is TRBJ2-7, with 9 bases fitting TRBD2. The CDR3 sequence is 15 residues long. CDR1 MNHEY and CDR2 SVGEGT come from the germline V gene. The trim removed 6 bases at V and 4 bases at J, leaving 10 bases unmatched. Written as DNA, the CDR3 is TGTGCCAGCAGCCCGACTAGCGGCGCGACTTACGAGCAGTACTTC. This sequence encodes CASSPTSGATYEQYF.

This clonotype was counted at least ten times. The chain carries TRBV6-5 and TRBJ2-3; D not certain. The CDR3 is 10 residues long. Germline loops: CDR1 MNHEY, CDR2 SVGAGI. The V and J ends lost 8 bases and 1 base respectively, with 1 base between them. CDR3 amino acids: CASGTDTQYF. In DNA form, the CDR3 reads TGTGCCAGCGGCACAGATACGCAGTATTTT.

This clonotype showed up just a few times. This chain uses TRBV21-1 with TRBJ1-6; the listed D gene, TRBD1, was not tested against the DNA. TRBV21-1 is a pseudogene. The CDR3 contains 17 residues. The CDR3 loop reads CASGYLRSPTYNSPLHF. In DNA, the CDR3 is TGTGCCAGCGGCTACTTGAGGTCCCCAACCTATAATTCACCCCTCCACTTT.

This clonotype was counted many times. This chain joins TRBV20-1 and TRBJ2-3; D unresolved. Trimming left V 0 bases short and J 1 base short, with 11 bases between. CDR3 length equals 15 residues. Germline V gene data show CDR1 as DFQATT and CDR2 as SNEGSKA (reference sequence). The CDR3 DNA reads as TGCAGTGCTAGAGATCCCCTAACCGGCACAGATACGCAGTATTTT. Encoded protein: CSARDPLTGTDTQYF.

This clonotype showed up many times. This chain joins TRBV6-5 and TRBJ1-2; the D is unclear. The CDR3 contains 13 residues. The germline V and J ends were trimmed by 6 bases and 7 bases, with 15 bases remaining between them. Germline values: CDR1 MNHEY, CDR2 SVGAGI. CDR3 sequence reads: CASRIAGPGGYTF. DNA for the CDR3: TGTGCCAGCAGAATTGCCGGGCCTGGTGGCTACACCTTC.

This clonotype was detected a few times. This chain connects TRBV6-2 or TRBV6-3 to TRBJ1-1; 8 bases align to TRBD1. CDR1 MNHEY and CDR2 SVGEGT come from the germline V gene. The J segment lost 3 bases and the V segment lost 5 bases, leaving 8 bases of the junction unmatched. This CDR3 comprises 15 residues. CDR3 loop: CASSGDRGRDTEAFF. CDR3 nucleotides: TGTGCCAGCAGTGGAGACAGGGGTCGAGACACTGAAGCTTTCTTT.

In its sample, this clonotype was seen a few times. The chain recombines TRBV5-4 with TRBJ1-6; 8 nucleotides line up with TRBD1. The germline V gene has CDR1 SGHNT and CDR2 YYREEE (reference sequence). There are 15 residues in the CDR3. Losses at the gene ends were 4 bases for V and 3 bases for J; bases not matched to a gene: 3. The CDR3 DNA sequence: TGTGCCAGCAGCATTGGACAGGGCTATAATTCACCCCTCCACTTT. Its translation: CASSIGQGYNSPLHF.

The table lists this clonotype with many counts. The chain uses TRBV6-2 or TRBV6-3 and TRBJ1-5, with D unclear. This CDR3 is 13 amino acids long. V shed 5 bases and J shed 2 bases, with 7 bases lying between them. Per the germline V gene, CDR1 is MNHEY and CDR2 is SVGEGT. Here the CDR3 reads CASSEHRNQPQHF. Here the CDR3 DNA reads TGTGCCAGCAGTGAGCACCGCAATCAGCCCCAGCATTTT.

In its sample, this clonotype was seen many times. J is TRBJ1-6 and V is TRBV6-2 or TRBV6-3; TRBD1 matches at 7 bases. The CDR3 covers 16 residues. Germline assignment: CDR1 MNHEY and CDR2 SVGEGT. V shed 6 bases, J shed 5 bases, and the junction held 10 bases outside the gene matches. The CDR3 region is CASRRRIGTDNSPLHF. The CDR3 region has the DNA TGTGCCAGCAGACGACGAATCGGGACAGATAATTCACCCCTCCACTTT.

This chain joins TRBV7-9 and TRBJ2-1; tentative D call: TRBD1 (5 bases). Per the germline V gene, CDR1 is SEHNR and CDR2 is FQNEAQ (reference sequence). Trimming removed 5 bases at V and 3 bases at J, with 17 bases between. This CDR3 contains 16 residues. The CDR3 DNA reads TGTGCCAGCAGCAGCTTGAAACAGGTTCTCTACAATGAGCAGTTCTTC. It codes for CASSSLKQVLYNEQFF.

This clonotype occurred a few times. This chain's CDR3 is CASSSGLFRYEQYF. CDR3 DNA: TGTGCCAGCAGCTCGGGACTGTTTCGGTACGAGCAGTACTTC. The chain couples TRBV6-2 or TRBV6-3 to TRBJ2-7; D is perhaps TRBD2 (6 bases). This CDR3 has 14 amino acids. V lost 6 bases, J lost 4 bases, and 16 bases lay in between. Germline CDR1 MNHEY, CDR2 SVGEGT.

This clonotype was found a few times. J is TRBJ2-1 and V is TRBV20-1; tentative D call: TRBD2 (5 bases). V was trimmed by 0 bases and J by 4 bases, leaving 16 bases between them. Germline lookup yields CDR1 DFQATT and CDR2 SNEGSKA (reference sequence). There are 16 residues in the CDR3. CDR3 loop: CSARDMAREGYNEQFF. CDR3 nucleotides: TGCAGTGCTAGAGATATGGCGCGCGAGGGTTACAATGAGCAGTTCTTC.